The present TCR beta chain was sequenced within a study of cytomegalovirus exposure and HLA in healthy donors (TCRdb year 2017). About the study as a whole: An earlier analysis of about 530 of the donors reported about 260 Gb of sequence data and 100 million to 120 million unique TCR beta sequences obtained from roughly 180 million T cells. About 330 gigabases of sequencing data and around 85 million unique TCR sequences made up an early release that covered some 640 HLA-typed donors. Of the roughly 400 genotyped donors, about 84% fell in the genetic ancestry cluster associated with self-reported Caucasian donors. The study aimed to test whether signatures of past pathogen exposure could be identified by cataloging public T cell receptors. Using immunosequencing, the study profiled T cell repertoires from about 610 subjects and related those repertoires to cytomegalovirus serostatus. Besides the first cohort of around 700 subjects, a separate validation cohort made up of 90 to 150 different subjects was used. To predict cytomegalovirus infection status, the study brought together high-throughput TCR immunosequencing, statistical association of individual TCRs with disease status, and machine learning. In a later analysis, previously published TCR beta repertoires from 600 to 850 donors were re-analyzed and high-resolution HLA genotyping was added so that TCR occurrence patterns could be studied. Rather than drawing on any new phenotypic data, the later analysis identified candidate immune exposures from TCR beta sequences and the way those sequences occurred across donors. An earlier analysis of about 600 of the donors used high-throughput TCR beta sequencing to judge whether each TCR beta V gene segment behaved as functional or pseudogenic. Alongside the repertoire data, information on donor age, sex, ethnicity and CMV serostatus was compiled. In a later genetic analysis, genome-wide SNP genotypes for about 55% of the roughly 700 donors were used, and that subset was treated as a discovery cohort. Every repertoire in the discovery cohort had been generated on one and the same sequencing platform. Both class I and class II loci were covered by HLA typing, at four-digit resolution. The number of typed donors differed by locus: about 629-640 for A, B, C, DRB1 and DQB1; 522 for DQA1; some 590 for DPA1; and around 470 for DPB1. Because of strong linkage in the cohort, roughly 5 DR-DQ haplotypes were treated as single units for association and clustering. Among some 400 genotyped donors of the cohort, an average of approximately 240,000 unique TCR beta nucleotide sequences was sequenced per donor, of which 15% to 20% were non-productive.

As to this clone: Its specific antigen is unknown. The record has no base qualities; no much larger clone is one base away.

The paper as a whole reports these results and caveats: Three of the identified cytomegalovirus-associated TCR beta chains were confirmed in vitro to be specific for cytomegalovirus antigens. In an earlier analysis of more than 500 of the donors, most TCR beta V segments appeared in productive rearrangements about 87% or about 30% of the time, broadly matching IMGT annotations. At a false discovery rate of 0.05, a later analysis linked roughly 17,000 TCR beta sequences to specific HLA alleles. Linkage disequilibrium might explain the correlated functional status among segregating V segments, but an unknown experimental factor could not be excluded. Some IMGT-functional V segments, including TRBV6-2 and TRBV6-3, could not be told apart with the 87-base-pair reads, so those segments were excluded. V-gene and J-gene trimming of TCR beta chains was associated with a missense DCLRE1C variant in a later genetic analysis, and the association was replicated in an independent cohort. Most TCR sequences were seen in very few donors, while some public TCRs were found in many individuals. The study listed 164 TCR beta chains as associated with cytomegalovirus. When HLA alleles, especially DR and DQ, strongly co-occurred, attributing TCR associations to individual alleles was difficult. The earlier analysis of approximately 540 of the donors excluded 15 to 20 rarely observed V segments, including chromosome 9 orphons, because counts were too low. Compared with the approximately 600-donor mean, donors in an Asian-associated ancestry cluster had fewer N-insertions in productive TCRs, according to a later genetic analysis. According to the authors, the approach could potentially be generalized to other disease states and immunological phenotypes. A further reported finding was that TCR beta sequences accurately predicted the HLA-A and HLA-B alleles for most subjects in the first cohort. According to a later analysis, TCR association rates differed among HLA loci, with DRB1 alleles showing the most associated TCRs and HLA-C alleles showing the fewest. According to a later analysis, parvovirus B19, influenza, CMV and Epstein-Barr virus appeared linked to several top co-occurrence clusters. Only TCR beta chains were sequenced in this cohort, and the absence of alpha or paired-chain data limited detectable features. The classifier was reported to diagnose cytomegalovirus status with high specificity and sensitivity in both the original cohort and the validation cohort. A cluster of highly shared sequence variants was judged likely to be a technical artifact of the sequencing pipeline. Immune exposure information for the cohort was limited to CMV serostatus. In a later analysis, HLA-associated TCR beta chains showed more clonal expansion and lower generation probabilities than non-associated chains that were equally common. A later analysis found that most CMV-associated TCR beta chains appeared HLA-restricted, with HLA associations seemingly driven largely by CMV exposure. Sequencing depth was assumed to be roughly uniform across donors in the presence/absence analyses, though that assumption may not hold. HLA typing was unavailable for some donors at each locus, so association tests used only the typed subset.

As encoded in the germline V gene, CDR1 is SGHRS while CDR2 is YFSETQ. Trimming costs V 4 bases and J 6 bases, and their ends lie 10 bases apart. The CDR3 goes from the cysteine to the phenylalanine over 12 residues. The DNA shown is the 36-base CDR3, in frame from base 1. The library came from the immunoSEQ multiplex PCR assay. The multiplex PCR relied on a mix of 60 forward primers for TCR Vbeta segments and 13 reverse primers for TCR Jbeta segments. The CDR3 region of rearranged TCR beta genes was amplified from genomic DNA with a multiplex PCR assay. The Illumina HiSeq System was used to sequence the amplified TCR beta libraries as 87-base-pair reads. On the study's bioinformatics: A later analysis tallied around 82 million unique TCR beta chains across the 650 to 750 repertoires, and 10 million to 11 million of those chains were shared by two or more donors. A nearest-neighbor algorithm error-corrected the raw reads and collapsed the reads into unique sequences, merging closely related sequences to remove PCR and sequencing errors. CDR3 sequences were aligned to IMGT reference sequences to assign V, D and J gene segments. For a sequence to be retained, a match of at least six nucleotides to both a V gene segment and a J gene segment was required. A rearrangement counted as productive if the CDR3 had no stop codons and remained in frame with V and J, and every other rearrangement counted as non-productive. Following IMGT convention, CDR3 was defined as the stretch from the second conserved V-encoded cysteine up to the conserved J-encoded phenylalanine. The earlier analysis of about 620 of the donors excluded sequences that lacked an unambiguous match to a single V gene segment. In an earlier analysis of roughly 600 of the donors, a V segment was called functional when productive rearrangements were above 56.7%, and segregating when the standard deviation between donors exceeded 5%. A statistical classification framework was built for diagnosing cytomegalovirus status from the catalog of TCR beta chain sequences. A later analysis assigned V and J genes by comparing TCR nucleotide sequences with IMGT/GENE-DB human TR gene sequences. Using the TCRdist pipeline, a later analysis assigned CDR3 sequences along with most-parsimonious VDJ recombination scenarios. In a later analysis, every TCR beta chain was defined by the combination of its CDR3 amino acid sequence and its V-gene family, and reads without a unique V-gene family were dropped. In a later analysis, a few hundred highly shared, low-generation-probability nucleotide sequences were removed to address suspected cross-contamination and a sequencing artifact. In a later analysis, a clonal expansion index was calculated for each public chain from normalized within-repertoire ranks of inferred template counts. In a later analysis, generation probabilities were computed using a VDJ recombination model fitted to out-of-frame rearrangements, and the results were checked against IGoR. A later analysis scored TCR-TCR, TCR-HLA and TCR-CMV co-occurrence with hypergeometric tests, applying a repertoire-size bias correction to TCR pairs. False discovery rates were estimated in a later analysis by permuting HLA or CMV assignments 20 times. In a later analysis, co-occurring TCRs were grouped with DBSCAN, and TCRdist sequence similarity was added when clustering was performed within HLA-allele-positive subsets. Repertoires with fewer than 30,000 or more than 120,000 public chains were left out of co-occurrence clustering, as were a handful of repertoires with anomalous nucleotide sharing. TCRdb limited this immuneACCESS table to in-frame rearrangements with V and J called. A share of clones is missing; checked studies link under half to unresolved V genes, and the rest is unexplained. The D gene and trimming were derived from the DNA, and the V and J assignments and clone size from that table. This sample gives some 240,000 clones in total; approximately 82% of them show up just once. The top ten clonotypes cover less than 4.5% of the sample.

The cohort comprised hundreds of healthy bone marrow donors. At the time of sampling, all cohort members were nominally healthy, though unrecorded immune exposures were likely present. The donor tested CMV seronegative, placing the donor among the roughly 400 seronegative members of the cohort. Every donor gave a peripheral blood sample, and the peripheral blood mononuclear cells from that sample were used for TCR beta sequencing. The Qiagen DNeasy Blood Extraction Kit was used to extract genomic DNA from the blood cell samples. The V and J genes are TRBV5-1 and TRBJ1-1; 5 matching bases give a weak D call of TRBD1. Sequenced input: PBMCs. This TCR was sampled from a male donor in good health and CMV-seronegative. The CDR3 amino acid sequence is: CASSGGSAEAFF. The sequenced DNA is TGCGCCAGCAGCGGGGGGTCGGCTGAAGCTTTCTTT. With the portions outside the CDR3 filled from the reference TRBV5-1 and TRBJ1-1 genes, the complete variable region becomes KAGVTQTPRYLIKTRGQQVTLSCSPISGHRSVSWYQQTPGQGLQFLFEYFSETQRNKGNFPGRFSGRQFSNSRSEMNVSTLELGDSALYLCASSGGSAEAFFGQGTRLTVV.